This entry features one TCR beta chain sequence. Assay used: immunoSEQ multiplex PCR; TCRdb lists only in-frame clones, some missing. Here the sample spans about 140,000 clones, roughly 80% being singletons. The study recruited people aged 18 to 89 years across around 23 US areas. Exposed volunteers were people who met a COVID-19 case within 2 weeks before study entry. These data belong to a study of blood T cell repertoires in COVID-19. At the level of the study: Italy, Spain and the United States were the sources of the convalescent and acute COVID-19 samples. Nucleic acid was either cDNA or gDNA, and it came from T cells, B-cell-depleted T cells, or PBMCs.

CDR1 is SGHAT, CDR2 FQNNGV, per germline. CDR3 size: 18 residues. Trimming shortened V by 5 bases and J by 1 base, and 21 bases separated the two germline ends. This chain connects TRBV11-2 to TRBJ2-4, with D perhaps matching TRBD2 (6 bases). The sequence was collected from a young woman who had been exposed to COVID-19. Sequenced: PBMCs or T cells enriched from blood (not recorded which). CDR3 DNA sequence: TGTGCCAGCAGCCCCGGTCGGGGAGGCCCCGGTGCCAAAAACATTCAGTACTTC. Amino acids: CASSPGRGGPGAKNIQYF.